This TCR beta chain was documented in a study of OX40 agonist ivuxolimab in advanced cancers. The V gene lost 2 bases and the J gene lost 4 bases, with 12 bases spanning the gap. The germline CDR1 and CDR2 sequences are SGHRS and YFSETQ. CDR3 length: 14 residues. The sample holds one count of this clone. Sequencing used immunoSEQ multiplex PCR; TCRdb keeps in-frame clones, though not all of them. The sample records around 58,000 clones, approximately 90% being singletons. The sequence was obtained from an adult with an advanced solid tumor such as melanoma, head and neck, liver or kidney cancer. Material: CD4+ or CD8+ T cells sorted from blood, obtained in a trial of the OX40 agonist ivuxolimab. The chain has TRBV5-1 and TRBJ2-5; D possibly uses TRBD1 or TRBD2 (6 bases each). In nucleotides, the CDR3 is TGCGCCAGCAGCTTTGGGGGGCTCGGAGAGACCCAGTACTTC. It is translated as CASSFGGLGETQYF.